The source of this T cell receptor (beta chain) is a study of cytomegalovirus exposure and HLA in healthy donors. This clone has only a few counts. Its antigen is as yet unknown. General study points: In a later analysis, HLA-associated TCR beta chains were more clonally expanded than equally common others. Per a prior analysis, the majority of TCR beta V segments were productive roughly 87% or roughly 30% of the time. Rare TCR sequences dominated, though some public TCRs recurred in many donors.

The CDR3 consists of 13 residues. Germline trimming cut 3 bases from V and 10 bases from J; bases unmatched to any gene: 3. CDR1 is LNHNV, CDR2 YYDKDF, per germline (reference sequence). The PCR made use of 60 Vbeta and 13 Jbeta primers. Method: immunoSEQ multiplex PCR; TCRdb's copy keeps in-frame clones and lacks some. The sample carries over 80,000 clones, 65% to 80% recorded once. The source of this sequence is a woman aged 18-29 years in good health and CMV-seropositive. The source material was PBMCs. The chain carries TRBV15 and TRBJ1-4; 9 bases fit TRBD1. CDR3: CATSRDRGGKLFF. Written as DNA, the CDR3 is TGTGCCACCAGCAGGGACAGGGGAGGAAAACTGTTTTTT.